The present T cell receptor (beta chain) was sequenced within a study of CD8+ T cells in alopecia areata. For the study at large: Treatment of the treated patients consisted of oral tofacitinib, 5 to 10 mg twice daily. Study-wide results and caveats: Significant decreases in scalp clonality and expanded CD8+ clones followed tofacitinib treatment. Only a single nonresponder existed, so baseline CD8+ expansion links stay unclear.

Isolated RNA was reverse transcribed into cDNA used as the sequencing template. Data came from immunoSEQ multiplex PCR; TCRdb stores just in-frame clones and leaves some out. This repertoire shows about 200,000 clones, more than 45% found once; its top ten account for about 1.6%. Regarding treatment: oral pan-JAK inhibitor, 5-10 mg twice daily. A FACSAria was used to sort CD4+ and CD8+ T cells. These cells came from PBMCs. CDR3 length: 18 amino acids. In germline, CDR1 is PRHDT, CDR2 FYEKMQ (reference sequence). V lost 2 bases, J lost 0 bases, and 14 bases lay in between. Note on this clone: Its antigen is not known.

This material consisted of CD4+ T cells sorted from blood, taken at week 4, from a patient treated with tofacitinib. This TCR came from a human donor with alopecia areata. The rearrangement uses TRBV13 and TRBJ2-6; no reliable D call. The CDR3 nucleotides are TGTGCCAGCAGCTTATTTGGCAGTAGTTCCTCTGGGGCCAACGTCCTGACTTTC. Amino acid sequence: CASSLFGSSSSGANVLTF.